This entry is about one T cell receptor (beta chain). Its target is unknown. The CDR3 totals 11 residues. V lost 3 bases to trimming and J lost 4 bases, with 5 bases between them. Per the germline V gene, CDR1 is SGHRS and CDR2 is YFSETQ. The repertoire was sequenced with immunoSEQ multiplex PCR; TCRdb's copy has only in-frame clones and lacks some. Among roughly 100,000 clones listed, about 80% were seen once. The data stem from a study of OX40 agonist ivuxolimab in advanced cancers. Across the study: Aged about 20 to 85 with a mean of about 63 years, they were 82.7% male.

Findings and caveats of the study: Dosing at 0.1 to 3.0 mg/kg was accompanied by clonal expansion of CD4+ and CD8+ blood T cells by week 6.

The rearrangement links TRBV5-1 to TRBJ2-7; no definite D call. The material sequenced was CD4+ or CD8+ T cells sorted from blood, taken in a trial of the OX40 agonist ivuxolimab. This receptor was taken from an adult with an advanced solid tumor such as melanoma, head and neck, liver or kidney cancer. The CDR3 sequence is CASSSQYEQYF. The CDR3 DNA sequence: TGCGCCAGCAGCTCACAGTACGAGCAGTACTTC.